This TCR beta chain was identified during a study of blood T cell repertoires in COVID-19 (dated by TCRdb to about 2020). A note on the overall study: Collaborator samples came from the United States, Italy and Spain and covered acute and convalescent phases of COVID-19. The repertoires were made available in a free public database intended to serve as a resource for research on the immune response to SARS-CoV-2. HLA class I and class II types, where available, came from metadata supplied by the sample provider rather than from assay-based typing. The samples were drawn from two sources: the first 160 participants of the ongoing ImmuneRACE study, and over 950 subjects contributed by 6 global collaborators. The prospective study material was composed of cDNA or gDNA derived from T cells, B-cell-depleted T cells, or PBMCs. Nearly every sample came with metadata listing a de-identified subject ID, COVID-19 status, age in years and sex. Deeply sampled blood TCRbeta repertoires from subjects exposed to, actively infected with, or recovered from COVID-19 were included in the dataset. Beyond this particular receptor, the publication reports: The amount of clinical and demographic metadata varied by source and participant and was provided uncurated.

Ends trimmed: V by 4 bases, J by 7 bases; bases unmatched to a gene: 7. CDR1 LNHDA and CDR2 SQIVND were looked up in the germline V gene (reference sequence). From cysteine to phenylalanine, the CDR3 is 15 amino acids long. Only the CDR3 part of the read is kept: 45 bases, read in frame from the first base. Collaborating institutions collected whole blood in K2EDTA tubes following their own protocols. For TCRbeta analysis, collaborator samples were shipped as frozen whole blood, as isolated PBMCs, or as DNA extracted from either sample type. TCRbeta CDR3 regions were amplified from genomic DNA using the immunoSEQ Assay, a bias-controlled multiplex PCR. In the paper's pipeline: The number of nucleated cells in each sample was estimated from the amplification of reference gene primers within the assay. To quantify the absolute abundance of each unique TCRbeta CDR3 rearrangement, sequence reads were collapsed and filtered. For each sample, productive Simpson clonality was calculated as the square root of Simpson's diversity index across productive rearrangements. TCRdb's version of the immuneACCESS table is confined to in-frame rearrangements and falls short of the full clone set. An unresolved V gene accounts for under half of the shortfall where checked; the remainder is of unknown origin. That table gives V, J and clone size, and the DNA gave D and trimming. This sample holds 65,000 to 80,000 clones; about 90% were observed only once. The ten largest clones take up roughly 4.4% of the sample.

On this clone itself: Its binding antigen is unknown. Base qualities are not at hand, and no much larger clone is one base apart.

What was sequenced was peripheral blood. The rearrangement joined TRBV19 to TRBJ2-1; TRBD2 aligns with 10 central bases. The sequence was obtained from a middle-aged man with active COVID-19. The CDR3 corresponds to CASSTSGRRWNEQFF. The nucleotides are TGTGCCAGTAGTACTAGCGGGAGAAGGTGGAATGAGCAGTTCTTC.